This T cell receptor beta chain was documented in a study of shared clonotypes between healthy human individuals. An even split of each subset's genomic DNA across several immunoSEQ plates was performed. TCRdb's table, derived via immunoSEQ multiplex PCR, lists solely in-frame clones and lacks some. The data hold roughly 2,300,000 clones, with about nine tenths observed a single time. This clone was seen a single time. All donors qualified as healthy HIV-negative adults and had experienced no recent acute infections or vaccinations. From CD4+ cells came CD45RA+ naive and CD45RA-negative memory subsets. Trimming removed 2 bases at V and 2 bases at J, with 6 bases between. The CDR3 totals 13 residues. Looked up from germline, CDR1 is SGHTA and CDR2 is FQGTGA.

The V call is TRBV7-3, the J call TRBJ2-5, with no clear D. Source material: naive CD4+ T cells from PBMCs. The subset here: CD45RA+ positively selected. The clonotype comes from a man aged 18 to 30 in good health. Some clones in this sample may be carry-over from other donors' samples. The CDR3 loop is CASSLLRQETQYF. The CDR3 DNA sequence: TGTGCCAGCAGCTTATTGCGGCAAGAGACCCAGTACTTC.